Below, 5 T cell receptor beta chains from the same sample are listed, as sequenced in a study of T cell repertoires in cytomegalovirus infection. TCRdb used MiXCR to reprocess the reads, holding one entry per CDR3 protein. This table holds a few hundred thousand distinct CDR3 sequences, 15% to 20% found once. The sequencing input was PBMCs. Source of these receptors: a human donor in good health (CMV status not recorded). Some clones in this sample may be carry-over from other donors' samples.

This clonotype was seen many times. The chain is built from TRBV2 and TRBJ2-3, with TRBD2 identical over 11 bases. Germline values: CDR1 SNHLY, CDR2 FYNNEI. The CDR3 is 21 residues long. With 6 bases clipped from V and 3 bases from J, the junction kept 23 bases outside the gene matches. CDR3 in DNA: TGTGCCAGCAGCGTGACAATTTCGAGACTAGCGGGAACAAGGAGAACAGATACGCAGTATTTT. Amino acid sequence: CASSVTISRLAGTRRTDTQYF.

This clonotype was seen only a few times. V usage is TRBV9 and J usage is TRBJ1-1, with D hard to call. Germline CDR1 SGDLS, CDR2 YYNGEE. The CDR3 is 14 residues long. The V and J ends lost 3 bases and 0 bases respectively, with 9 bases between them. This CDR3 is CASSAYPMNTEAFF. The CDR3 DNA reads TGTGCCAGCAGCGCCTACCCAATGAACACTGAAGCTTTCTTT.

This chain uses TRBV29-1 with TRBJ2-5; 7 bases fit TRBD2. The CDR3 has 12 residues. J lost 4 bases, V lost 5 bases, and 4 bases had no gene match. Germline CDR1 SQVTM, CDR2 ANQGSEA. Written as DNA, the CDR3 is TGCAGCGTTTGCCCGGGAGGAGAGACCCAGTACTTC. Translated: CSVCPGGETQYF.

There are a few counts of this clonotype. The gene calls are TRBV10-3 and TRBJ2-3; TRBD1 might be the D (6 bases). CDR1 and CDR2 from the germline V gene are ENHRY and SYGVKD. Between the trimmed V and J ends, which lost 5 bases and 5 bases, there was a span of 14 bases. The CDR3 is 14 residues long. The CDR3 here is CAISSRGMEDTQYF. CDR3 DNA: TGTGCCATCAGTTCCAGGGGAATGGAAGATACGCAGTATTTT.

This clonotype was seen ten or more times. V and J are TRBV15 and TRBJ1-2, with D possibly being TRBD1 (6 bases). This CDR3 is 17 amino acids long. Germline CDR1 and CDR2: LNHNV and YYDKDF (reference sequence). V was pared by 5 bases and J by 0 bases, with 19 bases between. For the CDR3, the DNA is TGTGCCACCAGCCCCGAGGGGGAGGGGGAAGCTAACTATGGCTACACCTTC. Encoded protein: CATSPEGEGEANYGYTF. The full variable domain, in which reference TRBV15 and TRBJ1-2 provide the parts outside the CDR3, is DAMVIQNPRYQVTQFGKPVTLSCSQTLNHNVMYWYQQKSSQAPKLLFHYYDKDFNNEADTPDNFQSRRPNTSFCFLDIRSPGLGDTAMYLCATSPEGEGEANYGYTFGSGTRLTVV.